Given below is one T cell receptor (beta chain) in context. This clone has a single count. It has no known antigen specificity. No much larger clonotype is one base removed from it; base qualities were not supplied. The cysteine opens and the phenylalanine closes a CDR3 of 15 amino acids. Only the CDR3 DNA is retained, 45 bases long and in frame from the first base. Based on the germline V gene, the CDR1 and CDR2 sequences are LGHNT and FRNRAP. The junction shows trimming of 5 bases on V and 2 bases on J, and the gene matches do not reach 4 bases of it. The sample is drawn from a study of blood T cell repertoires in COVID-19 (dated by TCRdb to about 2020). A note on the overall study: Samples covering the acute and convalescent phases of COVID-19 were provided by collaborators in the United States, Italy and Spain. The material from the prospective study consisted of cDNA or gDNA derived from T cells, B-cell-depleted T cells, or PBMCs. Deeply sampled blood TCRbeta repertoires from subjects exposed to, actively infected with, or recovered from COVID-19 were included in the dataset. The repertoires were released in a freely available public database intended as a resource for research on the immune response to SARS-CoV-2. Samples came from the ongoing ImmuneRACE study (first 160 participants) plus 1,254 subjects from 6 global collaborators. A de-identified subject ID, COVID-19 status, age in years and sex were almost always included in the sample metadata. Where HLA class I and class II types were available, the types were taken from metadata supplied by the sample provider, not from assay-based typing. On the study overall, not on this receptor specifically: Clinical and demographic metadata were provided uncurated, with the amount varying by source and participant.

TCRbeta CDR3 regions were amplified from genomic DNA by means of the immunoSEQ Assay, a bias-controlled multiplex PCR. The authors' pipeline ran thus. The number of nucleated cells in each sample was estimated by amplification of reference gene primers within the assay. To quantify the absolute abundance of each unique TCRbeta CDR3 rearrangement, sequence reads were collapsed and filtered. For each sample, productive Simpson clonality was calculated by taking the square root of Simpson's diversity index across productive rearrangements. TCRdb carries this immuneACCESS record with in-frame sequences only. Its versions omit some clonotypes, under half of them owing to an unresolved V gene in the studies checked, with the rest unexplained. That table supplies the V and J calls and clone size; D and trimming were determined from the DNA. This sample comprises around 130,000 clones, 84% of them detected only once. The ten largest clonotypes hold approximately 1.8% of the sample.

Participants in the prospective study were aged roughly 18 to 90 years, lived in some 24 United States geographic areas, and enrolled through a virtual design. Cohort assignment in the prospective study relied on participant-reported clinical history from a screening survey and a study questionnaire. Exposed participants had been in contact, within 2 weeks of entering the study, with a person who had a PCR-confirmed or clinician-diagnosed case of COVID-19. Mobile phlebotomists in the prospective study collected whole blood, serum and a nasopharyngeal or oropharyngeal swab from every participant. Additional blood draws and questionnaires over an approximately 2-month period could optionally be provided by prospective study participants. Blood samples from the prospective study were shipped frozen or at room temperature prior to DNA extraction.

The sample was PBMCs or T cells enriched from blood (not recorded which). The origin of this receptor is a woman aged 18-29 years who had been exposed to COVID-19. The V and J segments used are TRBV12-5 and TRBJ2-1, with 9 bases aligning to TRBD1. CDR3 reads: CASGTGGEPYNEQFF. DNA sequence: TGTGCTAGTGGTACAGGGGGCGAGCCCTACAATGAGCAGTTCTTC.